This T cell receptor beta chain is from a study of T cell responses to AZD1222 COVID-19 vaccine. Whole-study findings and limits: Donors, mostly white British, included more females; clonal diversity was possibly underestimated.

The data were produced by immunoSEQ multiplex PCR, yet TCRdb's version contains in-frame clones alone and is incomplete. This sample carries around 130,000 clones, 94% of them seen once, and the ten largest clones take around 7%. Regarding this clone: Its antigen remains unknown.

Source: peripheral blood, taken on day 0 of AZD1222 vaccination. This TCR was sampled from an adult in good health.

As DNA, the CDR3 is TGTGCCAGCAGCCAAGATTGGGCAACCCCAGAAGGTTATGGCTACACCTTC. Its protein is CASSQDWATPEGYGYTF. This chain connects TRBV3-1 (or the pseudogene TRBV3-2) to TRBJ1-2; D remains unclear. V was trimmed by 0 bases and J by 5 bases, leaving 19 bases between them. The germline V gene encodes CDR1 LGHDT and CDR2 YNNKEL (reference sequence). This CDR3 has 17 amino acids.